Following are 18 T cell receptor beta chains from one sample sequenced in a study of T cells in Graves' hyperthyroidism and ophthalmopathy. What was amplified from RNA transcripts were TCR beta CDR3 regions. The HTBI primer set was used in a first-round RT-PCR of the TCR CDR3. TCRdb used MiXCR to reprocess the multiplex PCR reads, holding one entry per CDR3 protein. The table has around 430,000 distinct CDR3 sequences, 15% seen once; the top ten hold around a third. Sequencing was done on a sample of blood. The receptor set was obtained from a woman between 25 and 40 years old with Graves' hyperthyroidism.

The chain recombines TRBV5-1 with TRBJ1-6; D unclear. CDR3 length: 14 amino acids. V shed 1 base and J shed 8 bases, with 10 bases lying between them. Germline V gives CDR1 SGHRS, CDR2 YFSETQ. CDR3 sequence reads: CASSLSPPDSPLHF. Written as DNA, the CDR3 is TGCGCCAGCAGCTTGTCGCCTCCCGATTCACCCCTCCACTTT.

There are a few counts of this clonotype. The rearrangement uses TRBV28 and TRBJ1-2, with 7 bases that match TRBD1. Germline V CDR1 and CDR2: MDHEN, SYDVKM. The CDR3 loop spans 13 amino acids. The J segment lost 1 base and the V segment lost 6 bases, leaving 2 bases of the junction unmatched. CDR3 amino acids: CASRAGGNYGYTF. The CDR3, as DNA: TGTGCCAGCAGGGCAGGGGGTAACTATGGCTACACCTTC.

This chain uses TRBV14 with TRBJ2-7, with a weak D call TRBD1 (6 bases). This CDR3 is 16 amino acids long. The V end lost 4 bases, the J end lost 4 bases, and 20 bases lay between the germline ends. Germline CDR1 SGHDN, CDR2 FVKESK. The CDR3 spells CASSRWDTAMEYEQYF. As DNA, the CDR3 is TGTGCCAGCAGCCGTTGGGACACGGCGATGGAATACGAGCAGTACTTC.

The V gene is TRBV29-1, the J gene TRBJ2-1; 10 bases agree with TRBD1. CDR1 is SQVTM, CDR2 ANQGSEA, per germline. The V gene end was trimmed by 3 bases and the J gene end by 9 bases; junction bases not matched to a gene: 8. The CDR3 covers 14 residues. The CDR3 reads CSVETDRGVGEQFF. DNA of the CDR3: TGCAGCGTTGAGACGGACAGGGGGGTCGGTGAGCAGTTCTTC.

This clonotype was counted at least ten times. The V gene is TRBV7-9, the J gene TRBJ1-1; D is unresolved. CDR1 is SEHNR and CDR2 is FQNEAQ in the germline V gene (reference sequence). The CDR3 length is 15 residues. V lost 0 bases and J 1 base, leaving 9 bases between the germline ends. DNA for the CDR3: TGTGCCAGCAGCTTAGCATGGGGAGAGAACACTGAAGCTTTCTTT. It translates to CASSLAWGENTEAFF.

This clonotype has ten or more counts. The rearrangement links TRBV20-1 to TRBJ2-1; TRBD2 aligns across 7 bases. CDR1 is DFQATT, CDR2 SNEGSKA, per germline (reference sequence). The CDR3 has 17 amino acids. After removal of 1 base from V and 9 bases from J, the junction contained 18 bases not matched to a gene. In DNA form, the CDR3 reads TGCAGTGCTAGAGGAACGGAATCGGAGCGGGATTGGATTGAGCAGTTCTTC. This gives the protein CSARGTESERDWIEQFF.

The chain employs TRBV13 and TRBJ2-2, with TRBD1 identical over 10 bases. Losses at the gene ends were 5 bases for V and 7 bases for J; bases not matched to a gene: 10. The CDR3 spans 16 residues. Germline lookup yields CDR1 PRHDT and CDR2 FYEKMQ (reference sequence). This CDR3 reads CASSIRQGARIGELFF. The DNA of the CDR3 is TGTGCCAGCAGCATCAGACAGGGGGCGCGAATCGGGGAGCTGTTTTTT.

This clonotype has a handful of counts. CDR3 sequence: CSASETGYTF. The CDR3 DNA reads TGCAGTGCTAGCGAGACTGGCTACACCTTC. The chain links TRBV20-1 to TRBJ1-2, with D uncertain. V lost 3 bases, J lost 7 bases, and 6 bases lay in between. Per germline, CDR1 DFQATT and CDR2 SNEGSKA (reference sequence). The CDR3 totals 10 residues.

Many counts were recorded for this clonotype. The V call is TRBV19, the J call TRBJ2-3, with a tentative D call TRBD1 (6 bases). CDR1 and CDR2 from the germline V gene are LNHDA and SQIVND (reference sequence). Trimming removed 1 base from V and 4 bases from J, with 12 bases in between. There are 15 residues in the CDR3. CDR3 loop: CASSIGQGKADTQYF. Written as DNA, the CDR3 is TGTGCCAGTAGTATAGGCCAGGGGAAAGCAGATACGCAGTATTTT.

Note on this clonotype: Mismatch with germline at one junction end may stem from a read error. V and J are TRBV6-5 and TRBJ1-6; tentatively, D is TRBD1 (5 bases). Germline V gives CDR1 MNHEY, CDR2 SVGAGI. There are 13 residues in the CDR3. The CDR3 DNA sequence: TGTGCCTGCAGTTTACTCAGGGATTCACCCCTCCACTTT. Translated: CACSLLRDSPLHF.

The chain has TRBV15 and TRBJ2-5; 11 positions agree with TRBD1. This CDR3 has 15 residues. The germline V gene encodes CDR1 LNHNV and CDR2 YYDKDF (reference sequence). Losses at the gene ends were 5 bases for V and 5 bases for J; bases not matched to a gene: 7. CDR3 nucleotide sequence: TGTGCCACCAGCGAACGGACAGGGGGCTGGGAGACCCAGTACTTC. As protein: CATSERTGGWETQYF.

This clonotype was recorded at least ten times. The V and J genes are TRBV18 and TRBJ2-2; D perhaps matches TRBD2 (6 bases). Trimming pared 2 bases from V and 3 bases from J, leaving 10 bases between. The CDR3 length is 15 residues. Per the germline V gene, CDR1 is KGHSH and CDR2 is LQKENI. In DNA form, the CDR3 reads TGTGCCAGCTCACCAAATAGCGGAGACACCGGGGAGCTGTTTTTT. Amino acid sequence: CASSPNSGDTGELFF.

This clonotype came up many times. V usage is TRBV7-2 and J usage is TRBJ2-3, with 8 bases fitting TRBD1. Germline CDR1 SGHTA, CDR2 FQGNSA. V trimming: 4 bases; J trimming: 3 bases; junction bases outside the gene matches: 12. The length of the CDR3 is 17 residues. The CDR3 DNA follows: TGTGCCAGCAGCTCAACCCCCCGGACAGGGTGGACAGATACGCAGTATTTT. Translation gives CASSSTPRTGWTDTQYF.

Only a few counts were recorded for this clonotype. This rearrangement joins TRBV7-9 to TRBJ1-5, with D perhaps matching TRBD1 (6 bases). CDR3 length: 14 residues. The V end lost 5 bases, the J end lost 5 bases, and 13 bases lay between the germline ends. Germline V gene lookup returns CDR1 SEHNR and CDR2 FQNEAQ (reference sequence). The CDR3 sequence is CASSHPAGDQPQHF. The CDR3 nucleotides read TGTGCCAGCAGCCATCCCGCAGGGGATCAGCCCCAGCATTTT.

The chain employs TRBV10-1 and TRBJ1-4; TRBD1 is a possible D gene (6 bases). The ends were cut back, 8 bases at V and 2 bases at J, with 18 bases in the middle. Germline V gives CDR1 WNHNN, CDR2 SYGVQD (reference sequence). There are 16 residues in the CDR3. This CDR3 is CASAQRGFWTNEKLFF. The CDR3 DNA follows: TGCGCCAGCGCCCAAAGGGGGTTTTGGACTAATGAAAAACTGTTTTTT.

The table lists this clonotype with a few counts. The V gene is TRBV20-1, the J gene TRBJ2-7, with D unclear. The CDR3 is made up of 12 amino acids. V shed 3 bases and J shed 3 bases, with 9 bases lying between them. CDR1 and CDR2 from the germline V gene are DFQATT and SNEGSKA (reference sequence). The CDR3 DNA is TGCAGTGCTAGTAGTCGGAACTACGAGCAGTACTTC. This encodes CSASSRNYEQYF.

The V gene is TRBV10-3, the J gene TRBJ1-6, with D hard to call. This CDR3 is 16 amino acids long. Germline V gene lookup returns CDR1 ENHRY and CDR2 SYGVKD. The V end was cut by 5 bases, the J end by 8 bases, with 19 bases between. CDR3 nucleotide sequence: TGTGCCATCAGTCCCCTCTCGGGTACAGTTGATTCACCCCTCCACTTT. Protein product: CAISPLSGTVDSPLHF.

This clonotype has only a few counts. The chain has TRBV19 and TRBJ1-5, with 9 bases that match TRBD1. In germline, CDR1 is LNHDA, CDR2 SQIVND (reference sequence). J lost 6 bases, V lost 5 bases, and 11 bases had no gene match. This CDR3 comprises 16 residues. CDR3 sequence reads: CASSGAQGARGQPQHF. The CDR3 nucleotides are TGTGCCAGTAGTGGAGCACAGGGGGCCCGGGGTCAGCCCCAGCATTTT.